The 10 T cell receptor beta chains below all came from one sample that was sequenced in a study of T cells in Graves' hyperthyroidism and ophthalmopathy. TCR beta CDR3 region amplification was performed from RNA transcripts. HTBI primers were the set used in a first-round RT-PCR of the TCR CDR3. Using its own MiXCR run on the multiplex PCR reads, TCRdb lists one record per CDR3 protein. Among more than 450,000 distinct CDR3 sequences listed, approximately 20% were seen once. Sequencing was done on a sample of blood. Receptor source: a man aged 35-49 years with Graves' ophthalmopathy.

The V call is TRBV12-3 or TRBV12-4, the J call TRBJ1-5; 8 bases are a match to TRBD1. J was trimmed by 4 bases and V by 2 bases; bases with no gene match: 1. CDR3 length: 14 residues. CDR3 sequence: CASSLNRGNQPQHF. DNA of the CDR3: TGTGCCAGCAGTTTAAACAGGGGGAATCAGCCCCAGCATTTT.

V usage is TRBV7-8 and J usage is TRBJ2-3; D remains ambiguous. V dropped 4 bases and J dropped 3 bases, with 8 bases sitting between them. The CDR3 totals 13 residues. Germline V gene lookup returns CDR1 SGHVS and CDR2 FQNEAQ. The CDR3 is CASSYGATDTQYF. The CDR3 nucleotides are TGTGCCAGCAGCTACGGAGCTACAGATACGCAGTATTTT.

This clonotype turned up a few times. The chain couples TRBV5-6 to TRBJ2-6; TRBD2 is a possible D gene (6 bases). The germline V and J ends were trimmed by 4 bases and 4 bases, with 18 bases remaining between them. Per germline, CDR1 SGHDT and CDR2 YYEEEE. The length of the CDR3 is 17 residues. The CDR3 spells CASSLSLEGRGANVLTF. The CDR3 DNA reads as TGTGCCAGCAGCCTGTCCCTGGAGGGAAGAGGGGCCAACGTCCTGACTTTC.

In this sample, this clonotype turned up a few times. The chain joins TRBV11-2 to TRBJ2-5; 14 bases line up with TRBD2. The CDR3 extends over 18 amino acids. Germline values: CDR1 SGHAT, CDR2 FQNNGV. Trimming took 4 bases from V and 5 from J; bases not matched to a gene: 12. The chain's CDR3 is CASSSHPLTSGGAETQYF. The CDR3 DNA sequence: TGTGCCAGCAGCTCCCACCCCCTGACTAGCGGGGGGGCTGAGACCCAGTACTTC.

The gene calls are TRBV7-2 and TRBJ1-2; possible D gene TRBD1, 6 bases. CDR3 length: 15 amino acids. Germline CDR1 is SGHTA and CDR2 is FQGNSA. V lost 6 bases and J lost 6, with 20 bases in between. CDR3 loop: CASSSSFRGLNGYTF. In DNA form, the CDR3 reads TGTGCCAGCAGTTCTAGTTTCAGGGGCCTGAATGGCTACACCTTC.

This clonotype came up a few times. The genes are TRBV7-2 and TRBJ2-3; 10 nucleotides match TRBD2. The CDR3 totals 14 residues. The ends lost 6 bases at V and 5 bases at J; junction bases unmatched: 5. The germline CDR1 and CDR2 sequences are SGHTA and FQGNSA. DNA for the CDR3: TGTGCCAGCAGATCGTGGACTAGCGGAGATACGCAGTATTTT. It codes for CASRSWTSGDTQYF.

This clonotype was detected many times. CDR3: CASRETGAHEQYF. The CDR3 nucleotides are TGCGCCAGCAGGGAGACAGGGGCCCACGAGCAGTACTTC. The chain has TRBV10-2 and TRBJ2-7; 8 bases are a match to TRBD1. With V trimmed by 6 bases and J by 5 bases, 6 bases remained unmatched. The germline V gene encodes CDR1 WSHSY and CDR2 SAAADI. The CDR3 runs 13 residues.

This clonotype was picked up a small number of times. This chain links TRBV20-1 with TRBJ2-5, with D possibly matching TRBD2 (7 bases). Per germline, CDR1 DFQATT and CDR2 SNEGSKA (reference sequence). This CDR3 has 14 amino acids. Trimming took off 7 bases at V and 4 bases at J, with 19 bases between the two ends. Here the CDR3 reads CSVVRGGPRETQYF. CDR3 in DNA: TGCAGTGTTGTGAGGGGGGGGCCCCGAGAGACCCAGTACTTC.

The table lists this clonotype with many counts. The genes are TRBV2 and TRBJ2-5; no clear D gene. From germline, CDR1 is SNHLY and CDR2 FYNNEI. V was trimmed by 7 bases and J by 5 bases, leaving 14 bases between them. CDR3 size: 13 residues. Here the CDR3 reads CASKKDQSETQYF. CDR3 sequence (DNA): TGTGCCAGCAAAAAGGATCAGAGTGAGACCCAGTACTTC.

In its sample, this clonotype was seen many times. V usage is TRBV10-3 and J usage is TRBJ2-7; D may be TRBD2 (6 bases). The CDR3 is 13 amino acids. The V gene lost 7 bases and the J gene lost 1 base, with 11 bases spanning the gap. Per germline, CDR1 ENHRY and CDR2 SYGVKD. CDR3: CAITAGSSYEQYF. For the CDR3, the DNA is TGTGCCATCACCGCGGGATCGTCCTACGAGCAGTACTTC.